This is a list of T cell receptor beta chains from one sample in a study of cytomegalovirus exposure and HLA in healthy donors. Data came from immunoSEQ multiplex PCR; TCRdb stores just in-frame clones and leaves some out. This table has approximately 90,000 clones, approximately 94% appearing once. The sequenced sample consisted of PBMCs. These receptors originate from a woman aged 25 to 45 in good health and CMV-seropositive. The CDR3 runs from the conserved cysteine through the conserved F or W.

v_call	cdr3_length	j_call	cdr3_aa
TRBV7-9	15	TRBJ1-4	CASSLGDGGFEKLFF
TRBV19	11	TRBJ1-2	CASSIGRMYTF
TRBV7-3	16	TRBJ2-1	CASSSTPGTSLHEQFF
TRBV6-5	14	TRBJ2-7	CASSPAGWGYEQYF
TRBV11-2	18	TRBJ2-7	CASSLASWGQGQSYEQYF
TRBV19	13	TRBJ1-2	CASRPTGTYGYTF
TRBV5-6	14	TRBJ2-7	CASSLYRSSYEQYF
TRBV18	16	TRBJ1-5	CASSPPLGTGVQPQHF
TRBV14	20	TRBJ2-3	CASSQLGDRPNPISTDTQYF
TRBV11-3	12	TRBJ1-1	CASSFRGTEAFF
TRBV5-1	15	TRBJ2-1	CASTTGGSPYNEQFF
TRBV5-6	15	TRBJ2-1	CASSWVTRDSNEQFF
TRBV9	13	TRBJ1-2	CASSVDWAGGYTF
TRBV19	13	TRBJ2-7	CASSIGVAYEQYF
TRBV7-2	18	TRBJ2-3	CASSLRLAGGTRTDTQYF
TRBV28	13	TRBJ2-7	CASSQPGGYEQYF
TRBV29-1	14	TRBJ1-1	CSVVFQGARTEAFF
TRBV18	15	TRBJ2-2	CASSPATGNTGELFF
TRBV28	12	TRBJ1-2	CATGQGLIGYTF
TRBV28	16	TRBJ2-2	CASSLRLAGGVGELFF
TRBV11-2	15	TRBJ1-2	CASSLAAGTGYGYTF
TRBV7-9	16	TRBJ2-3	CASSTSGSRGIDTQYF
TRBV28	16	TRBJ1-1	CASSLAHRGLNTEAFF
TRBV5-4	14	TRBJ2-5	CASSLEQRKETQYF
TRBV29-1	13	TRBJ2-7	CSVRQGPSYEQYF
TRBV18	12	TRBJ2-1	CASSLHSNEQFF
TRBV5-6	15	TRBJ2-7	CASSFGSGSSYEQYF
TRBV27	16	TRBJ2-2	CASSLVRVADTGELFF
TRBV2	13	TRBJ1-5	CASRSNSNQPQHF